Each of the 27 T cell receptor beta chains below was sequenced from the same sample in a study of low-dose radiotherapy and immunotherapy resistance in tumors. Time point described: after trial treatment. This sample's treatment: LDRT plus nivolumab, ipilimumab, low-dose cyclophosphamide and aspirin (RACIN trial). Both TCRalpha and TCRbeta chains were reverse transcribed with V-gene-specific primers. For amplifying TCRs, the PCR ran for approximately 18 cycles with Phusion, which was used together with a constant-region primer and the adapter on the V primers. TCRdb independently ran MiXCR on the reads; one entry per CDR3 protein. The sample consists of about 58,000 distinct CDR3 sequences, roughly 23% of them appearing once. The sample was PBMCs, taken after low-dose radiotherapy plus immunotherapy. Receptors were obtained from a male donor with prostate cancer.

This rearrangement joins TRBV21-1 to TRBJ2-1; TRBD2, the table's D call, was not compared with the DNA. TRBV21-1 is an annotated pseudogene. CDR3 length: 14 residues. In nucleotides, the CDR3 is TGTGCCAGCAGCTGGTCACTAGCGGGGGCTGAGCAGTTCTTC. The encoded protein is CASSWSLAGAEQFF.

Concerning this clonotype itself: This likely came from a read error, as a far larger clone is one base away. The chain links TRBV28 to TRBJ2-7; TRBD1 matches at 7 bases. This CDR3 contains 15 residues. V gave up 4 bases and J gave up 7 bases; unmatched junction bases: 13. Germline-derived CDR1 and CDR2 are MDHEN and SYDVKM. CDR3 loop: CASSSLGGGYNEQYF. The CDR3 DNA is TGTGCCAGCAGTTCCCTAGGGGGCGGCTACAATGAGCAGTACTTC. Supplemented by reference TRBV28 and TRBJ2-7, the full variable domain reads DVKVTQSSRYLVKRTGEKVFLECVQDMDHENMFWYRQDPGLGLRLIYFSYDVKMKEKGDIPEGYSVSREKKERFSLILESASTNQTSMYLCASSSLGGGYNEQYFGPGTRLTVT.

In this sample, this clonotype turned up many times. V and J are TRBV5-5 and TRBJ2-1, with D possibly matching TRBD2 (6 bases). The germline V gene has CDR1 SGHKS and CDR2 YYEKEE (reference sequence). Trimming cost V 4 bases and J 0 bases, with 14 bases left between them. CDR3 length equals 16 residues. The CDR3 DNA sequence: TGTGCCAGCAGCCTCCGCGGGGTAAGCTCCTACAATGAGCAGTTCTTC. This encodes CASSLRGVSSYNEQFF.

This rearrangement joins TRBV20-1 to TRBJ2-1; no firm D call. The CDR3 totals 12 residues. Germline V CDR1 and CDR2: DFQATT, SNEGSKA (reference sequence). The germline V and J ends were trimmed by 3 bases and 14 bases, with 17 bases remaining between them. The CDR3 sequence: CSARSGGERKFF. CDR3 in DNA: TGCAGTGCTAGGTCAGGTGGCGAGAGGAAGTTCTTC.

This chain uses TRBV28 with TRBJ2-3; 7 nucleotides match TRBD1. The CDR3 extends over 14 amino acids. The V and J ends lost 2 bases and 3 bases, in that order; junction bases with no gene match: 2. The V gene's germline CDR1 is MDHEN and CDR2 SYDVKM. Here the CDR3 reads CASSLTQGTDTQYF. The CDR3 DNA sequence: TGTGCCAGCAGTTTAACACAGGGGACAGATACGCAGTATTTT.

This clonotype occurred many times. The chain couples TRBV6-2 or TRBV6-3 to TRBJ2-1; a weak D match, TRBD1 (6 bases). The CDR3 sequence is 17 residues long. V shed 7 bases and J shed 0 bases, with 19 bases lying between them. CDR1 MNHEY and CDR2 SVGEGT come from the germline V gene. CDR3 DNA sequence: TGTGCCAGCACCCCGCCCCAGGGGCACAGCTCCTACAATGAGCAGTTCTTC. Protein sequence: CASTPPQGHSSYNEQFF.

This clonotype was seen ten or more times. The rearrangement links TRBV9 to TRBJ1-4; 10 bases fit TRBD1. The germline CDR1 and CDR2 sequences are SGDLS and YYNGEE. The CDR3 runs 15 residues. V lost 3 bases, J lost 7 bases, and 6 bases stayed unmatched. CDR3 protein: CASSGTGQGLEKLFF. The CDR3 DNA follows: TGTGCCAGCAGCGGAACGGGACAGGGGCTTGAAAAACTGTTTTTT. Using reference TRBV9 and TRBJ1-4 for the parts outside the CDR3, the full variable domain is DSGVTQTPKHLITATGQRVTLRCSPRSGDLSVYWYQQSLDQGLQFLIQYYNGEERAKGNILERFSAQQFPDLHSELNLSSLELGDSALYFCASSGTGQGLEKLFFGSGTQLSVL.

The rearrangement uses TRBV9 and TRBJ2-1; 7 nucleotides match TRBD2. Trimming took 2 bases from V and 2 from J; bases not matched to a gene: 7. CDR1 and CDR2 (germline): SGDLS, YYNGEE. The length of the CDR3 is 16 residues. CDR3 amino acids: CASSVEGLVTYNEQFF. The DNA of the CDR3 is TGTGCCAGCAGCGTCGAAGGACTAGTGACCTACAATGAGCAGTTCTTC.

This clonotype appeared many times. This chain links TRBV7-2 with TRBJ2-7; 10 bases fit TRBD2. This CDR3 spans 20 amino acids. J gave up 4 bases and V 5 bases, and 23 bases lay outside the gene matches. CDR1 SGHTA and CDR2 FQGNSA come from the germline V gene. The CDR3 bases are TGTGCCAGCAGCCAAACTCTCGCAACTAGCGGGGCTTCGAAGTGGTACGAGCAGTACTTC. It yields the protein CASSQTLATSGASKWYEQYF.

The sample holds a few counts of this clonotype. The rearrangement joins TRBV28 to TRBJ1-5; D gene unclear. The CDR3 has 12 residues. Germline V lookup: CDR1 MDHEN, CDR2 SYDVKM. Deletions cut 2 bases from V and 6 bases from J, with 5 bases between. The CDR3 reads CASSLMSQPQHF. The DNA of the CDR3 is TGTGCCAGCAGTTTAATGAGTCAGCCCCAGCATTTT.

This clonotype occurred many times. The rearrangement links TRBV7-2 to TRBJ1-2; no clear D. V lost 1 base and J 7 bases, leaving 10 bases between the germline ends. The CDR3 runs 13 residues. The germline CDR1 and CDR2 sequences are SGHTA and FQGNSA. The CDR3 loop is CASSLDLSFGYTF. DNA for the CDR3: TGTGCCAGCAGCTTAGATTTGTCATTTGGCTACACCTTC.

This clonotype was seen many times. The chain employs TRBV19 and TRBJ2-7, with TRBD2 matching over 7 bases. The CDR3 spans 17 residues. After removal of 5 bases from V and 2 bases from J, the junction contained 15 bases not matched to a gene. The germline gives CDR1 LNHDA, CDR2 SQIVND (reference sequence). CDR3 region: CASSALAGIPNTYEQYF. The CDR3 coding sequence is TGTGCCAGTAGTGCATTAGCGGGCATTCCAAATACCTACGAGCAGTACTTC.

The CDR3 coding sequence is TGTGCCAGCAGCCCCGGGGGCCGCAATCAGCCCCAGCATTTT. Its protein is CASSPGGRNQPQHF. The chain has TRBV6-1 and TRBJ1-5; maybe TRBD1 (6 bases). Germline values: CDR1 MNHNS, CDR2 SASEGT. There are 14 residues in the CDR3. The germline V and J ends were trimmed by 6 bases and 2 bases, with 11 bases remaining between them.

Many counts were recorded for this clonotype. This sequence joins TRBV4-2 and TRBJ2-5; the D gene is possibly TRBD2 (6 bases). The CDR3 sequence is 14 residues long. In germline, CDR1 is LGHNA, CDR2 YNFKEQ. Trimming removed 1 base from V and 5 bases from J, with 11 bases in between. The CDR3 DNA sequence: TGTGCCAGCAGCCAAGGGGGGACTGGCGAGACCCAGTACTTC. This gives the protein CASSQGGTGETQYF.

At least ten counts were recorded for this clonotype. The chain combines TRBV7-2 with TRBJ2-7; tentatively, D is TRBD1 (5 bases). V lost 7 bases and J 2 bases, leaving 18 bases between the germline ends. CDR3 length equals 15 residues. Germline V gives CDR1 SGHTA, CDR2 FQGNSA. The CDR3 bases are TGTGCCAGCACCCTAGTTACAGGTCAGGCCTACGAGCAGTACTTC. Translated, it gives CASTLVTGQAYEQYF.

There are many counts of this clonotype. The chain recombines TRBV11-2 with TRBJ2-3; 8 nucleotides align to TRBD2. The CDR3 is 11 amino acids. Germline CDR1 and CDR2: SGHAT and FQNNGV. Trimming took 5 bases from V and 10 from J; bases not matched to a gene: 2. The CDR3 protein is CASSPGGAQYF. Written as DNA, the CDR3 is TGTGCCAGCAGCCCGGGGGGGGCGCAGTATTTT.

This clonotype was observed many times. The chain joins TRBV19 to TRBJ1-2; D unclear. There are 14 residues in the CDR3. Trimming stripped 9 bases from V and 5 bases from J, with 19 bases between. The germline CDR1 and CDR2 sequences are LNHDA and SQIVND (reference sequence). The CDR3 DNA is TGTGCCAGCACTACTAGGTCACTCGAATATGGCTACACCTTC. Translated, it gives CASTTRSLEYGYTF.

This clonotype was recorded at least ten times. The V and J genes are TRBV5-1 and TRBJ2-1; maybe TRBD1 (6 bases). V was trimmed by 0 bases and J by 8 bases, leaving 15 bases between them. The CDR3 contains 15 residues. The germline gives CDR1 SGHRS, CDR2 YFSETQ. The CDR3 sequence is CASSLDRVSSYEQFF. As DNA, the CDR3 is TGCGCCAGCAGCTTGGACAGGGTTTCGTCGTATGAGCAGTTCTTC.

A remark on this clonotype: A far larger clone lies a single base away; this is likely a read error. This rearrangement joins TRBV10-3 to TRBJ2-7; D could derive from TRBD1 or TRBD2 (6 bases each). The CDR3 is made up of 14 amino acids. Trimming pared 0 bases from V and 7 bases from J, leaving 13 bases between. From germline, CDR1 is ENHRY and CDR2 SYGVKD. The CDR3 sequence is CAISESGGRGEQYF. CDR3 coding DNA: TGTGCCATCAGTGAGTCTGGGGGCCGGGGGGAGCAGTACTTC.

The CDR3 is CASSQVGSSGLGRELFF. Written as DNA, the CDR3 is TGTGCCAGCAGCCAAGTAGGATCTAGCGGGCTCGGGCGGGAGCTGTTTTTT. The V gene is TRBV4-2, the J gene TRBJ2-2; 8 bases fit TRBD2. CDR1 is LGHNA and CDR2 is YNFKEQ in the germline V gene. The CDR3 covers 17 residues. Trimming cost V 1 base and J 9 bases; bases outside gene matches: 13.

This clonotype was seen only a few times. The genes are TRBV5-4 and TRBJ2-1; TRBD2 aligns across 8 bases. Unmatched junction bases numbered 6, after V lost 4 bases and J lost 0 bases. CDR3 length equals 16 residues. The germline gives CDR1 SGHNT, CDR2 YYREEE (reference sequence). DNA for the CDR3: TGTGCCAGCAGCCGGGGGGGGCCAACCTCCTACAATGAGCAGTTCTTC. It is translated as CASSRGGPTSYNEQFF.

This clonotype was recorded many times. The V gene is TRBV11-2, the J gene TRBJ2-5; TRBD1 aligns across 7 bases. Germline V lookup: CDR1 SGHAT, CDR2 FQNNGV. J gave up 1 base and V 5 bases, and 7 bases lay outside the gene matches. This CDR3 has 15 residues. In nucleotides, the CDR3 is TGTGCCAGCAGCCAATTGGGACAGTTCCAAGAGACCCAGTACTTC. The encoded protein is CASSQLGQFQETQYF.

The CDR3 loop is CASSPASSGRGGEQFF. The CDR3, as DNA: TGTGCCAGCAGTCCCGCCTCTAGCGGGAGGGGAGGTGAGCAGTTCTTC. The chain carries TRBV27 and TRBJ2-1, with 12 bases matching TRBD2. The CDR3 consists of 16 residues. Germline V gene lookup returns CDR1 MNHEY and CDR2 SMNVEV (reference sequence). J was trimmed by 9 bases and V by 5 bases; bases with no gene match: 11.

Many counts were recorded for this clonotype. The V and J genes are TRBV19 and TRBJ2-2; the match to TRBD1 covers 9 bases. The CDR3 sequence is 15 residues long. The V segment lost 6 bases and the J segment 5 bases; nucleotides outside the gene matches: 7. The V gene's germline CDR1 is LNHDA and CDR2 SQIVND (reference sequence). As DNA, the CDR3 is TGTGCCAGTAGACCACAGGGGGCCGGGACCGGGGAGCTGTTTTTT. It yields the protein CASRPQGAGTGELFF.

This chain uses TRBV5-1 with TRBJ2-1, with D perhaps matching TRBD2 (6 bases). The CDR3 spans 15 residues. Germline V gene lookup returns CDR1 SGHRS and CDR2 YFSETQ. V was clipped by 4 bases and J by 0 bases, with 11 bases between them. DNA of the CDR3: TGCGCCAGCAGCCCGGGGACTGGCTCCTACAATGAGCAGTTCTTC. This encodes CASSPGTGSYNEQFF.

The V and J genes are TRBV19 and TRBJ1-1, with D perhaps TRBD1 (6 bases). V was trimmed by 7 bases and J by 5 bases, leaving 20 bases between them. This CDR3 has 15 amino acids. Germline V lookup: CDR1 LNHDA, CDR2 SQIVND (reference sequence). The chain's CDR3 is CASTVEGGRRTEAFF. The CDR3 DNA reads as TGTGCCAGTACCGTGGAAGGGGGGCGCAGGACTGAAGCTTTCTTT.

A word on this clonotype: A far larger clone is one nucleotide away, so this likely arose from a read error. The gene calls are TRBV6-2 or TRBV6-3 and TRBJ2-5; 11 bases line up with TRBD1. Germline trimming cut 6 bases from V and 0 bases from J; bases unmatched to any gene: 9. This CDR3 contains 17 residues. From germline, CDR1 is MNHEY and CDR2 SVGEGT. The CDR3 protein is CASSQDRGQTDQETQYF. The CDR3 region has the DNA TGTGCCAGCAGCCAGGACAGGGGGCAAACGGACCAAGAGACCCAGTACTTC.